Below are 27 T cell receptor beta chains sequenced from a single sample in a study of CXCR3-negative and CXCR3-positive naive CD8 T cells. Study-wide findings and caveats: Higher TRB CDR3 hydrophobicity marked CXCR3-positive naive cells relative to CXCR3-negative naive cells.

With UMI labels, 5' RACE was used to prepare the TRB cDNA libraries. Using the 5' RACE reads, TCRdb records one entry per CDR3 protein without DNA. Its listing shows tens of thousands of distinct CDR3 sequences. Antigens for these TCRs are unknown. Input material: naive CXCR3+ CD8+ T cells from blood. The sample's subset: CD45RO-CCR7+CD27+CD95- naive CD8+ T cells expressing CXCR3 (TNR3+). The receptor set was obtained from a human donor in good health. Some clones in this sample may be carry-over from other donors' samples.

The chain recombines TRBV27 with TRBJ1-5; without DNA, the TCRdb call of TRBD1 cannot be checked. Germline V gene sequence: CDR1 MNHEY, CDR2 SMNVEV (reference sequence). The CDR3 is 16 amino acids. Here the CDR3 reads CASSFKPGQGHQPQHF.

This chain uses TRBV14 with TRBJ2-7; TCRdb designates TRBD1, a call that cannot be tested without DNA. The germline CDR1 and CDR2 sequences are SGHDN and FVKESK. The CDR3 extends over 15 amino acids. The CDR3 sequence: CASSPGRGAAYEQYF.

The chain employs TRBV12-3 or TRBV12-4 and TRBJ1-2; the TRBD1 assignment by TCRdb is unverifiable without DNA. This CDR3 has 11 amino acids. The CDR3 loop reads CASSSREGYTF.

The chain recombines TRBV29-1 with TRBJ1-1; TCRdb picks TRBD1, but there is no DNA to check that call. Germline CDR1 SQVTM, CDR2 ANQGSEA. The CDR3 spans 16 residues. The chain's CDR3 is CSVEDPSGQGGTEAFF.

CDR3 residues: CASSQDFARETYEQYF. The chain employs TRBV4-1 and TRBJ2-7; the TRBD1 assignment by TCRdb is unverifiable without DNA. The CDR3 totals 16 residues. Germline lookup yields CDR1 MGHRA and CDR2 YSYEKL.

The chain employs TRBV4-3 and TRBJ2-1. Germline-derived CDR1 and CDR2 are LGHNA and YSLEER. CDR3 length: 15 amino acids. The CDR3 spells CASSQDSASYNEQFF.

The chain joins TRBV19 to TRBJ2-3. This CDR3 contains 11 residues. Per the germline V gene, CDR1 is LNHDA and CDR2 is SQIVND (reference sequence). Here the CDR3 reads CASRLTDTQYF. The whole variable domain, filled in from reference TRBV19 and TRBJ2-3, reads DGGITQSPKYLFRKEGQNVTLSCEQNLNHDAMYWYRQDPGQGLRLIYYSQIVNDFQKGDIAEGYSVSREKKESFPLTVTSAQKNPTAFYLCASRLTDTQYFGPGTRLTVL.

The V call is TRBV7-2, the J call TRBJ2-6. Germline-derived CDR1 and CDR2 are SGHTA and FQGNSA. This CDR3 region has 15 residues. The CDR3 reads CASSSSGSGANVLTF.

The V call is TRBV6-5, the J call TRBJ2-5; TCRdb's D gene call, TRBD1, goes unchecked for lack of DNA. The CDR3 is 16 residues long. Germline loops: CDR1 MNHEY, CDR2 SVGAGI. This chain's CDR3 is CASSLTPGQGAETQYF.

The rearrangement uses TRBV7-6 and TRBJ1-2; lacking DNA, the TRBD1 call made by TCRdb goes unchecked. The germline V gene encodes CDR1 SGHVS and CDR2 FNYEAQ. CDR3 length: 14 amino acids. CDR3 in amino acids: CASSPSPRGDGYTF. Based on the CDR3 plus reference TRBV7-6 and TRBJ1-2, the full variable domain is GAGVSQSPRYKVTKRGQDVALRCDPISGHVSLYWYRQALGQGPEFLTYFNYEAQQDKSGLPNDRFSAERPEGSISTLTIQRTEQRDSAMYRCASSPSPRGDGYTFGSGTRLTVV.

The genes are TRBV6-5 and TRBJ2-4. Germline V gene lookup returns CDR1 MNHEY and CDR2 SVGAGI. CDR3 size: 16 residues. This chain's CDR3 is CASSYSTAEPMNIQYF.

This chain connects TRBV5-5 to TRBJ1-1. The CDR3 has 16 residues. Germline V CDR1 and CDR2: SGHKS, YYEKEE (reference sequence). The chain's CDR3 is CASSLEPGLSITEAFF. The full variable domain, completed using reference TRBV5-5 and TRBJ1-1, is DAGVTQSPTHLIKTRGQQVTLRCSPISGHKSVSWYQQVLGQGPQFIFQYYEKEERGRGNFPDRFSARQFPNYSSELNVNALLLGDSALYLCASSLEPGLSITEAFFGQGTRLTVV.

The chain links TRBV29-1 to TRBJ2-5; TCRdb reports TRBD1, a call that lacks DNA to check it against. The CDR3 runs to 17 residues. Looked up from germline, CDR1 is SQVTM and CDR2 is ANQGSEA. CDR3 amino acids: CSVDGTGGAPEFETQYF.

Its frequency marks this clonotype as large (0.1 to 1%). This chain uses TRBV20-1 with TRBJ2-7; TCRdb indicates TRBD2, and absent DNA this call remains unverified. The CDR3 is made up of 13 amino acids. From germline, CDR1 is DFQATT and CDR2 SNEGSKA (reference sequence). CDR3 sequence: CSARWTSDYEQYF.

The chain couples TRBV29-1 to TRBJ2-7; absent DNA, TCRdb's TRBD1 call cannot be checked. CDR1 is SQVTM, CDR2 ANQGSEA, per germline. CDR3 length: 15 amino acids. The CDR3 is CSVEGGMGGTYEQYF.

This CDR3 is CASSPNAGGGGELFF. The chain carries TRBV7-8 and TRBJ2-2; without DNA, the TCRdb call of TRBD1 cannot be checked. CDR1 and CDR2 from the germline V gene are SGHVS and FQNEAQ. The CDR3 length is 15 residues.

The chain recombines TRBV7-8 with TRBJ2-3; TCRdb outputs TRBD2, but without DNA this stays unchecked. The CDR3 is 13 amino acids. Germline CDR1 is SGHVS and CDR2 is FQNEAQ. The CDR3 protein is CASSFNSGDTQYF.

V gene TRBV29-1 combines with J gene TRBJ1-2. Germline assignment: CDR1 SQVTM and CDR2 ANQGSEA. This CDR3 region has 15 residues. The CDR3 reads CSVEDRGPVIYGYTF.

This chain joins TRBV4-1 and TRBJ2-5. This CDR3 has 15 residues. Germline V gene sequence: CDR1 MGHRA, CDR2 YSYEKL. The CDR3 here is CASSQDLDYQETQYF.

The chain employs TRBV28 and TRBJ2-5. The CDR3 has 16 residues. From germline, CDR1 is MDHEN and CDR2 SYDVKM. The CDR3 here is CASSLLQGYGSETQYF.

This CDR3 reads CASSTQLGGTEAFF. This rearrangement joins TRBV6-5 to TRBJ1-1. The CDR3 extends over 14 amino acids. The V gene's germline CDR1 is MNHEY and CDR2 SVGAGI.

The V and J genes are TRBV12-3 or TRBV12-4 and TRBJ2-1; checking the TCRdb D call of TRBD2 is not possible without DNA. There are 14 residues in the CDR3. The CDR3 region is CASSRSSPQNEQFF.

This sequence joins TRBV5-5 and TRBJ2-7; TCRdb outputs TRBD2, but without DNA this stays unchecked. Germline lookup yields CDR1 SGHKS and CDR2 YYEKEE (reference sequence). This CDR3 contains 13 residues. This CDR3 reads CASSFGRVDEQYF.

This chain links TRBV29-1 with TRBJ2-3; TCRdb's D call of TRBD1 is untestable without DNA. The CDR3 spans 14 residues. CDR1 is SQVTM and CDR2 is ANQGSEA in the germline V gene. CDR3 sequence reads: CSGVAPNRVDTQYF.

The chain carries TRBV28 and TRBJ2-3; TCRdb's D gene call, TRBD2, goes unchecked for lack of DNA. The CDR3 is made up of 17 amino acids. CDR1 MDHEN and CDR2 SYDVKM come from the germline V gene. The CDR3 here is CASSSETSGTSTDTQYF.

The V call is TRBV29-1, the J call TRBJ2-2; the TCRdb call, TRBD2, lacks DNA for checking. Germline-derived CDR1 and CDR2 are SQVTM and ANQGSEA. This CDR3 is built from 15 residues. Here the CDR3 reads CSVALAGGPDGELFF.

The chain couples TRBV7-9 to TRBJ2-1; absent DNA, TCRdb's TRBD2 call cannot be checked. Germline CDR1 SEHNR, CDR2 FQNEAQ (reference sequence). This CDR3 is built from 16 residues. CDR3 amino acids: CASSILAGGSYNEQFF.